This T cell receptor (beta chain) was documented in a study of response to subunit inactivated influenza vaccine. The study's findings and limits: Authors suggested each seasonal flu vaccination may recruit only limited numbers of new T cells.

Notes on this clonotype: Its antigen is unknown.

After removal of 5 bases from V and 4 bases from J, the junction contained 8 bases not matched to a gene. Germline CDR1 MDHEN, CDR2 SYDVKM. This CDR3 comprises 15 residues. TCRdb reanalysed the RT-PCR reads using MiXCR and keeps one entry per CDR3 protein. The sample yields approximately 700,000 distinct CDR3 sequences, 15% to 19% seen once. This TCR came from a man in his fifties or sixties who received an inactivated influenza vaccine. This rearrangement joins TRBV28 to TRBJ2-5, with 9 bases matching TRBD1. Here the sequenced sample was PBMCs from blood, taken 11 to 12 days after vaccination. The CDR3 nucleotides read TGTGCCAGCAGTAGGGACAGGGTGAGGGGAGAGACCCAGTACTTC. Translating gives CASSRDRVRGETQYF.